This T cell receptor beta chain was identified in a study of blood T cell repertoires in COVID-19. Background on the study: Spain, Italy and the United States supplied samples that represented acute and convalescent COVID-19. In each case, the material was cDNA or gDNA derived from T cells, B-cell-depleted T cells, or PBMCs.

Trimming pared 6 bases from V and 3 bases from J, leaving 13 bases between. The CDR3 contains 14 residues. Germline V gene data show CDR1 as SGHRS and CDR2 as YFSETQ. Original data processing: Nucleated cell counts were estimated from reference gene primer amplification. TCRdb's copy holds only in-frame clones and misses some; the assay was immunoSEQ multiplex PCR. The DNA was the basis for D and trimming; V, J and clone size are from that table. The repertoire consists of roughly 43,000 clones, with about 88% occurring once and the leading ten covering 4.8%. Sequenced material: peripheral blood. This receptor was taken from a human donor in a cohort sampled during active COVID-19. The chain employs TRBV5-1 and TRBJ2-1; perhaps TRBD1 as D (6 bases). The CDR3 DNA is TGCGCCAGCATGCCGTCCAGGGGCTACAATGAGCAGTTCTTC. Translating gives CASMPSRGYNEQFF. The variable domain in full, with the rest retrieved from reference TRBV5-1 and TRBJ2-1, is KAGVTQTPRYLIKTRGQQVTLSCSPISGHRSVSWYQQTPGQGLQFLFEYFSETQRNKGNFPGRFSGRQFSNSRSEMNVSTLELGDSALYLCASMPSRGYNEQFFGPGTRLTVL.